The 5 T cell receptor beta chains given below trace back to one sample, sequenced in a study of T cell changes during pregnancy in multiple sclerosis. TCRdb's table, derived via immunoSEQ multiplex PCR, lists solely in-frame clones and lacks some. Altogether approximately 41,000 clones are present, 92% being singletons, with the ten largest covering about 0.73%. Material: CD4+ T cells from peripheral blood mononuclear cells, obtained in the first trimester of pregnancy. All receptors derive from a female donor with multiple sclerosis, enrolled in a pregnancy study.

Written as DNA, the CDR3 is TGTGCCAGCAGTTTAGCCGGGAATAGCAATCAGCCCCAGCATTTT. Its translation: CASSLAGNSNQPQHF. V and J are TRBV28 and TRBJ1-5; D is undetermined. The CDR3 is made up of 15 amino acids. The germline V gene has CDR1 MDHEN and CDR2 SYDVKM. V was pared by 2 bases and J by 0 bases, with 8 bases between.

The DNA for the CDR3 is TGTGCCAGCTTGGGGGTACACCGGGACAGGGCGAATGAGCAGTTCTTC. This sequence encodes CASLGVHRDRANEQFF. The rearrangement uses TRBV11-1 and TRBJ2-1; 9 bases match TRBD1. CDR3 length: 16 residues. Germline V gives CDR1 SGHAT, CDR2 FQDESV (reference sequence). V lost 8 bases, J lost 7 bases, and 15 bases stayed unmatched. Using reference TRBV11-1 and TRBJ2-1 for the parts outside the CDR3, the full variable domain is EAEVAQSPRYKITEKSQAVAFWCDPISGHATLYWYRQILGQGPELLVQFQDESVVDDSQLPKDRFSAERLKGVDSTLKIQPAELGDSAMYLCASLGVHRDRANEQFFGPGTRLTVL.

The chain couples TRBV6-5 to TRBJ2-2; TRBD1 might be the D (6 bases). The CDR3 extends over 15 amino acids. V shed 8 bases and J shed 7 bases, with 20 bases lying between them. The germline gives CDR1 MNHEY, CDR2 SVGAGI. CDR3 region: CASSRFPGAVGELFF. The DNA for the CDR3 is TGTGCCAGCTCTCGTTTTCCAGGGGCCGTCGGGGAGCTGTTTTTT.

Details on this clone: Other DNA variants within this sample encode the same CDR3. The chain recombines TRBV30 with TRBJ1-3; 7 nucleotides agree with TRBD1. Unmatched junction bases numbered 4, after V lost 2 bases and J lost 0 bases. Germline V gene lookup returns CDR1 GTSNPN and CDR2 SVGIG (reference sequence). This CDR3 has 15 residues. As DNA, the CDR3 is TGTGCCTGGAGTCGGGACAGCGGCTCTGGAAACACCATATATTTT. It is translated as CAWSRDSGSGNTIYF.

The chain is built from TRBV5-4 and TRBJ2-7, with D tentatively TRBD1 (7 bases). V was clipped by 4 bases and J by 2 bases, with 13 bases between them. The V gene's germline CDR1 is SGHNT and CDR2 YYREEE (reference sequence). The length of the CDR3 is 14 residues. CDR3 DNA sequence: TGTGCCAGCAGCATGCGGGACAGTCCCTACGAGCAGTACTTC. Translating it yields CASSMRDSPYEQYF. The full variable domain, in which reference TRBV5-4 and TRBJ2-7 provide the parts outside the CDR3, is ETGVTQSPTHLIKTRGQQVTLRCSSQSGHNTVSWYQQALGQGPQFIFQYYREEENGRGNFPPRFSGLQFPNYSSELNVNALELDDSALYLCASSMRDSPYEQYFGPGTRLTVT.